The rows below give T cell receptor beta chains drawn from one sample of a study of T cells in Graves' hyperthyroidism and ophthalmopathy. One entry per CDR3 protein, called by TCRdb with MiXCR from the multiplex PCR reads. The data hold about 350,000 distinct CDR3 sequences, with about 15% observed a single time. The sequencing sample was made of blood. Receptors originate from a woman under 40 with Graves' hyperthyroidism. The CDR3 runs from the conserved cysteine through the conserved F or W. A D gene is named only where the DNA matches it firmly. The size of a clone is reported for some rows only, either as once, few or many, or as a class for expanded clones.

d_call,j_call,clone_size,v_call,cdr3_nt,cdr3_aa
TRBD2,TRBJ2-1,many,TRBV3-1,TGTGCCAGCAGCCCGCCGGGACTAGCGTACAATGAGCAGTTCTTC,CASSPPGLAYNEQFF
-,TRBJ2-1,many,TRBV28,TGTGCCAGCAGCAGCTCCGGGACGAACAATGAGCAGTTCTTC,CASSSSGTNNEQFF
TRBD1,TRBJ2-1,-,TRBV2,TGTGCCAGCAGTGTAGTCAGGGGGCTAATGGGTGAGCAGTTCTTC,CASSVVRGLMGEQFF
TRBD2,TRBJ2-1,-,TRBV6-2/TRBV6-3,TGTGCCATCCAATCGGGGACTAGCGGGAGGGCCGTCCACAATGAGCAGTTCTTC,CAIQSGTSGRAVHNEQFF
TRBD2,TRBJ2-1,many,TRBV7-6,TGTGCCAGCAGCCCAGGGTCGGAGGGAGGGGTCGGTGAGCAGTTCTTC,CASSPGSEGGVGEQFF
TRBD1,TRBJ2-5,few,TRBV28,TGTGCCAGCAGTTTGGGGGATAAGCGACAGGGGGAGACCCAGTACTTC,CASSLGDKRQGETQYF
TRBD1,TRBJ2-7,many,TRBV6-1,TGTGCCGCTCCCAGGGGGATACTAGACGAGCAGTACTTC,CAAPRGILDEQYF
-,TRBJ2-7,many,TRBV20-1,TGCAGTGCTAGATCCCCGCGGAGCTCCTACGAGCAGTACTTC,CSARSPRSSYEQYF
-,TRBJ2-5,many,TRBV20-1,TGCAGTGCTAGGGGCTGGGGTTCTGGGACCCAGTACTTC,CSARGWGSGTQYF
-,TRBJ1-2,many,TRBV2,TGTGCCAGCAGTGATTCCAGGGACTATGGCTACACCTTC,CASSDSRDYGYTF
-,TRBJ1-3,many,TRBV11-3,TGTGCCAGCAGCTTAGCCTCTGGAAACACCATATATTTT,CASSLASGNTIYF
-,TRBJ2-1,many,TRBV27,TGTGCCAGTAAAGGGGGTGACTACAATGAGCAGTTCTTC,CASKGGDYNEQFF
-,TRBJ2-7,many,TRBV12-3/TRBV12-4,TGTGCCAGCAGTCCCCAAGAGGGGACCTACGAGCAGTACTTC,CASSPQEGTYEQYF
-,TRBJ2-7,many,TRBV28,TGTGCCAGCAACCCCCCAGGCTACGAGCAGTACTTC,CASNPPGYEQYF
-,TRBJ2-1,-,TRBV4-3,TGCGCCAGCAGCCCCGACTGGGCCTACAATGAGCAGTTCTTC,CASSPDWAYNEQFF
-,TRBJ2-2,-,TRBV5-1,TGCGCCAGCAGCTTTGGGAGGACCACCGGGGAGCTGTTTTTT,CASSFGRTTGELFF
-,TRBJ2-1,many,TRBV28,TGTGCCAGCGGCCCCATCCGGGGGAGCGGACTCTACAATGAGCAGTTCTTC,CASGPIRGSGLYNEQFF
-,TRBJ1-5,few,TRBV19,TGTGCCAGTAGTCAGGGCATTGTTCAGCCCCAGCATTTT,CASSQGIVQPQHF
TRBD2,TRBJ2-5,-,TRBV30,TGTGCCTGGAGTGGGGCGGGAGTAGGGGAGACCCAGTACTTC,CAWSGAGVGETQYF
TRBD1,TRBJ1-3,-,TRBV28,TGTGCCAGCAGAACAACAGGGGGGGGAAACACCATATATTTT,CASRTTGGGNTIYF
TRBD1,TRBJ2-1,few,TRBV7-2,TGTGCCAGCAGCCTTGGACAGGGCTATCCCAATGAGCAGTTCTTC,CASSLGQGYPNEQFF
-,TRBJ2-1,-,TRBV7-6,TGTGCCAGCAGCTTAGTAGGAGTACTGGGTGAGCAGTTCTTC,CASSLVGVLGEQFF
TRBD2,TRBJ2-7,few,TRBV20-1,TGCAGTGCTAGTCCCGGGACTACAATTTACGAGCAGTACTTC,CSASPGTTIYEQYF
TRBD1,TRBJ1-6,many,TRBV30,TGTGCCTGGAGTGGAGACAGGGTGAGGATCGCGTCACCCCTCCACTTT,CAWSGDRVRIASPLHF
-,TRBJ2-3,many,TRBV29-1,TGCAGCGTTGTAGGGGGGACCACAGATACGCAGTATTTT,CSVVGGTTDTQYF
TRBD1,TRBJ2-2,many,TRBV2,TGTGCCAGCAGTGATTTCAGGGGGACGGACACCGGGGAGCTGTTTTTT,CASSDFRGTDTGELFF
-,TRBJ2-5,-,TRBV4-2,TGTGCCAGCAGCCAAGAACTGGGCCAAGAGACCCAGTACTTC,CASSQELGQETQYF
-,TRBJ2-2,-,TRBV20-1,TGCAGTGCTGCCGAAAGGTCCCACACCGGGGAGCTGTTTTTT,CSAAERSHTGELFF
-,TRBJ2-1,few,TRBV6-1,TGTGCCAGCAGTGTGTCGAACTATGAGCAGTTCTTC,CASSVSNYEQFF
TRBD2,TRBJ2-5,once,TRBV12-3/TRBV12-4,TGTGCCAGCAGCCTGGGACTAGCGGGACCACGGGAGACCCAGTACTTC,CASSLGLAGPRETQYF
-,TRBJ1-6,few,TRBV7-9,TGTGCCAGCAGCTCCACCCGATCAGGGGTAAATTCACCCCTCCACTTT,CASSSTRSGVNSPLHF
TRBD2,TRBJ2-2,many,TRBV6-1,TGTGCCAGCGGAGGACAAGCGGGAGTGAGAACCGGGGAGCTGTTTTTT,CASGGQAGVRTGELFF
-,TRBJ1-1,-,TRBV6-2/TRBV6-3,TGTGCCAGCACGTGGGGCCAATCTAGGCGCACTGAAGCTTTCTTT,CASTWGQSRRTEAFF
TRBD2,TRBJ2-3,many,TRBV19,TGTGCCAGTAGTAGCGGCGGGAGGACGTCTGGCACAGATACGCAGTATTTT,CASSSGGRTSGTDTQYF
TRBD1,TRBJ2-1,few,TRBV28,TGTGCCAGCAGCCGAGGGGACAGGGTGGGCAATGAGCAGTTCTTC,CASSRGDRVGNEQFF
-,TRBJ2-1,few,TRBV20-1,TGCAACCTCCTTAGGGTCTCGCGGGATGAGCAGTTCTTC,CNLLRVSRDEQFF
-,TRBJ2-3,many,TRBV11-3,TGTGCCAGCAGCTTAGACGGGAGAGACACAGATACGCAGTATTTT,CASSLDGRDTDTQYF
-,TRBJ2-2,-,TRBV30,TGTGCCTGGAGTGTGCTGGAAGCCGGGGAGCTGTTTTTT,CAWSVLEAGELFF
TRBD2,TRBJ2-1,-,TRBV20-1,TGCAGTGCCAAACCACTAGCGGGAGACTCCTACAATGAGCAGTTCTTC,CSAKPLAGDSYNEQFF
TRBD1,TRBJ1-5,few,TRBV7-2,TGTGCCAGCAGCTTAGGAAGCAGGGGGCGATGGAAGCCCCAGCATTTT,CASSLGSRGRWKPQHF
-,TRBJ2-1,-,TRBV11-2,TGTGCCAGCAGCCCTCCGGGACTCAAGGATGAGCAGTTCTTC,CASSPPGLKDEQFF
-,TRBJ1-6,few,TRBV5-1,TGCGCCAGCAGCTTGAAAGGGGACGGTTTAGTTAATTCACCCCTCCACTTT,CASSLKGDGLVNSPLHF
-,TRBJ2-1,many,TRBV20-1,TGCAGTGCTAGAGAGCGCCGACTAGTTTTCCACAATGAGCAGTTCTTC,CSARERRLVFHNEQFF
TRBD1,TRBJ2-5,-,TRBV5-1,TGCGCCAGCAGCCCAGGGACAGAACAAGAGACCCAGTACTTC,CASSPGTEQETQYF
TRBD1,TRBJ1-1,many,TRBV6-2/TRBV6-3,TGTGCCAGCAGTAAAAATTGGGGACAGTCGAACACTGAAGCTTTCTTT,CASSKNWGQSNTEAFF
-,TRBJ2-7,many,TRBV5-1,TGCGCCAGCAGCTTGGCCCCAGGAACCTACGAGCAGTACTTC,CASSLAPGTYEQYF
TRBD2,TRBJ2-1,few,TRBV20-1,TGCAGTGCCCTAACTCCTAGCGGGAGTTACAATGAGCAGTTCTTC,CSALTPSGSYNEQFF
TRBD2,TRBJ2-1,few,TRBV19,TGTGCCAGTAGTATTCGGCAGTTAGGACTAGCCCGCAATGAGCAGTTCTTC,CASSIRQLGLARNEQFF
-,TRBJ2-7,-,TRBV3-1,TGTGCCAGCAGCCAAGATACTGGTGGATCGGGCTACGAGCAGTACTTC,CASSQDTGGSGYEQYF
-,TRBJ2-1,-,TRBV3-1,TGTGCCAGCAGCCAAGAGCGGGGATTCAGGGAGCAGTTCTTC,CASSQERGFREQFF
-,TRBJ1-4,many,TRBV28,TGTGCCAGCAGTTTCACAGGGACGCCTAATGAAAAACTGTTTTTT,CASSFTGTPNEKLFF
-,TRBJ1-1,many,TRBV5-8,TGTGCCAGCAGCTTGGGGGACACGGTCATGAACACTGAAGCTTTCTTT,CASSLGDTVMNTEAFF
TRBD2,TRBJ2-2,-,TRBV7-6,TGTGCCAGCAGCTTAGCGCTCGGTATAGCGGGCCCCGCCGGGGAGCTGTTTTTT,CASSLALGIAGPAGELFF
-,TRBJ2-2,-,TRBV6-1,TGTGCCAGCAGTGACAGCGCCGGGGAGCTGTTTTTT,CASSDSAGELFF
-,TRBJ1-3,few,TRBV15,TGTGCCACCAGCCCAAGAGGGGAGGGCTCTGGAAACACCATATATTTT,CATSPRGEGSGNTIYF
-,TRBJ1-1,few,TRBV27,TGTGCCAGCAGTTCTGTACAAGGGACTGAAGCTTTCTTT,CASSSVQGTEAFF
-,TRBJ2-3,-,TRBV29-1,TGCAGCGTTGACGGCGTTCCCACAGATACGCAGTATTTT,CSVDGVPTDTQYF
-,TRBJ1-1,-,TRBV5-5,TGTGCCAGCAGCTTCTTCCACAGGGCTTCCAATGAAGCTTTCTTT,CASSFFHRASNEAFF
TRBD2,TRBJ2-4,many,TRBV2,TGTGCCATAATAGCGGGAGACATTCAGTACTTC,CAIIAGDIQYF
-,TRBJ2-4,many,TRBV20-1,TGCAGTGCTAGAGACGGGCAGGATTGGGGCATTCAGTACTTC,CSARDGQDWGIQYF